Shown below are 27 T cell receptor beta chains from a single sample sequenced in a study of CD8 T cells in ankylosing spondylitis. MiXCR was run by TCRdb on the 5' RACE reads, yielding one entry per CDR3 protein. The table includes 150,000 or so distinct CDR3 sequences, 25% to 35% detected once. Sequencing was done on a sample of synovial fluid, either unsorted or a sorted T cell fraction (not recorded which). These TCRs come from a male donor with ankylosing spondylitis.

The CDR3 spells CASSGVGVGETQYF. DNA for the CDR3: TGTGCCAGCAGTGGAGTGGGAGTGGGGGAGACCCAGTACTTC. The rearrangement joins TRBV6-1 to TRBJ2-5; D possibly corresponds to TRBD2 (5 bases). V was cut by 4 bases and J by 5 bases, with 14 bases left in between. There are 14 residues in the CDR3. Germline V gives CDR1 MNHNS, CDR2 SASEGT.

This clonotype was picked up a small number of times. The rearrangement links TRBV18 to TRBJ2-1; no clear D gene. CDR1 is KGHSH and CDR2 is LQKENI in the germline V gene. V lost 3 bases and J 1 base, leaving 10 bases between the germline ends. This CDR3 has 15 residues. The CDR3 bases are TGTGCCAGCTCACCCGACTCCGTTTCCTACAATGAGCAGTTCTTC. Protein sequence: CASSPDSVSYNEQFF.

This clonotype was seen a few times. The rearrangement uses TRBV5-1 and TRBJ1-1, with unresolved D. Between the trimmed V and J ends, which lost 1 base and 3 bases, there was a span of 10 bases. The V gene's germline CDR1 is SGHRS and CDR2 YFSETQ. CDR3 length: 14 residues. In DNA form, the CDR3 reads TGCGCCAGCAGCTTGTTTACCGGGGACACTGAAGCTTTCTTT. It is translated as CASSLFTGDTEAFF.

The J gene is TRBJ2-2, the V gene TRBV3-1; 10 bases match TRBD1. V trimming: 4 bases; J trimming: 5 bases; junction bases outside the gene matches: 4. This CDR3 spans 15 amino acids. The germline V gene has CDR1 LGHDT and CDR2 YNNKEL (reference sequence). The CDR3 protein is CASSRTGGKTGELFF. The CDR3 nucleotides read TGTGCCAGCAGCCGGACAGGGGGAAAGACCGGGGAGCTGTTTTTT.

This clonotype was counted ten times or more. This rearrangement joins TRBV29-1 to TRBJ2-5, with a tentative D call TRBD2 (6 bases). Deletions cut 3 bases from V and 5 bases from J, with 10 bases between. Germline V gene data show CDR1 as SQVTM and CDR2 as ANQGSEA. The CDR3 covers 12 residues. The CDR3 DNA reads TGCAGCGTTGAGCGGGATATGGAGACCCAGTACTTC. Its protein product is CSVERDMETQYF.

V is TRBV28 and J is TRBJ1-1; D gene uncertain. This CDR3 has 14 amino acids. Germline V gene data show CDR1 as MDHEN and CDR2 as SYDVKM. Trimming took 3 bases from V and 1 from J, leaving 9 bases between them. The CDR3 loop reads CASSLFGQNTEAFF. As DNA, the CDR3 is TGTGCCAGCAGTTTGTTTGGGCAGAACACTGAAGCTTTCTTT.

In this sample, this clonotype turned up a few times. The rearrangement joins TRBV27 to TRBJ1-5; 9 bases align to TRBD1. CDR1 is MNHEY, CDR2 SMNVEV, per germline (reference sequence). V was pared by 6 bases and J by 6 bases, with 9 bases of the junction left unmatched. CDR3 size: 15 residues. CDR3 in amino acids: CASRPQGQGAQPQHF. CDR3 in DNA: TGTGCCAGCAGACCACAGGGACAGGGAGCTCAGCCCCAGCATTTT.

This clonotype has more than one count but fewer than ten. The chain combines TRBV21-1 with TRBJ2-5; TRBD2, the D gene given by the table, was not confirmed from the DNA. TRBV21-1 corresponds to a pseudogene. The CDR3 spans 16 residues. CDR3 DNA: TGTGCCAGCCCAACCGGGACTAGCAGGGGCGGGGAGACCCAGTACTTC. It yields the protein CASPTGTSRGGETQYF.

The chain uses TRBV5-6 and TRBJ1-1; weak D call: TRBD1 (6 bases). V was cut by 4 bases and J by 11 bases, with 15 bases left in between. This CDR3 has 12 residues. The germline V gene encodes CDR1 SGHDT and CDR2 YYEEEE. As DNA, the CDR3 is TGTGCCAGCAGCCTCCGGACAGCCCATGCTTTCTTT. Encoded protein: CASSLRTAHAFF.

The rearrangement uses TRBV20-1 and TRBJ2-2; D remains ambiguous. The germline gives CDR1 DFQATT, CDR2 SNEGSKA (reference sequence). V was trimmed by 0 bases and J by 4 bases, leaving 6 bases between them. CDR3 length: 13 residues. The CDR3 here is CSAREWGTGELFF. CDR3 DNA sequence: TGCAGTGCTAGAGAGTGGGGCACCGGGGAGCTGTTTTTT.

This clonotype has at least ten counts. This rearrangement joins TRBV20-1 to TRBJ2-1, with TRBD2 matching over 12 bases. V gave up 5 bases and J gave up 2 bases; unmatched junction bases: 13. CDR3 length equals 18 residues. Germline V CDR1 and CDR2: DFQATT, SNEGSKA (reference sequence). The CDR3 bases are TGCAGTGCTTCCCAATACAACCCTAGCGGGGGGGCCTACAATGAGCAGTTCTTC. Protein product: CSASQYNPSGGAYNEQFF.

This chain connects TRBV29-1 to TRBJ2-1; D may be TRBD1 (6 bases). V shed 6 bases and J shed 0 bases, with 15 bases lying between them. This CDR3 has 15 residues. Germline CDR1 is SQVTM and CDR2 is ANQGSEA. CDR3 sequence (DNA): TGCAGCGTGGGGGCAGGGACGAGCTCCTACAATGAGCAGTTCTTC. Translated: CSVGAGTSSYNEQFF.

J is TRBJ2-1 and V is TRBV6-5; TRBD2 matches 10 bases. The CDR3 is 17 amino acids. V shed 2 bases and J 1 base; nucleotides not matched to a gene: 5. Germline lookup yields CDR1 MNHEY and CDR2 SVGAGI. The CDR3 loop is CASSYPLAGVSYNEQFF. CDR3 bases: TGTGCCAGCAGTTACCCGCTAGCGGGAGTTTCCTACAATGAGCAGTTCTTC.

The J gene is TRBJ2-7, the V gene TRBV10-3; 9 nucleotides match TRBD1. V lost 5 bases to trimming and J lost 2 bases; unmatched junction nucleotides: 7. This CDR3 region has 15 residues. Germline V gives CDR1 ENHRY, CDR2 SYGVKD. This chain's CDR3 is CAISIRGQGTYEQYF. CDR3 DNA sequence: TGTGCCATCAGTATACGGGGACAGGGAACCTACGAGCAGTACTTC.

This clonotype showed up just a few times. The rearrangement joins TRBV21-1 to TRBJ2-2; the table calls TRBD1, which could not be checked here. TRBV21-1 is an annotated pseudogene. The CDR3 runs 17 residues. CDR3 DNA: TGTGCCAGCAGCAATATTTACAGGGGGAGAGGCACCGGGGAGCTGTTTTTT. Translating gives CASSNIYRGRGTGELFF.

The chain has TRBV7-2 and TRBJ2-5; a weak D match, TRBD1 (6 bases). In germline, CDR1 is SGHTA, CDR2 FQGNSA. This CDR3 comprises 12 residues. V was shortened by 5 bases and J by 7 bases, with 11 bases between the two germline ends. The CDR3 DNA is TGTGCCAGCAGCAAGAGAGGGGGGACCCAGTACTTC. It encodes CASSKRGGTQYF.

A few counts support this clonotype. The chain couples TRBV3-1 to TRBJ2-2, with D possibly TRBD1 on 5 matching bases. Trimming stripped 3 bases from V and 6 bases from J, with 11 bases between. CDR3 length: 14 amino acids. CDR1 LGHDT and CDR2 YNNKEL come from the germline V gene (reference sequence). CDR3 sequence (DNA): TGTGCCAGCAGCCACCCTCTGGGGCCCGGGGAGCTGTTTTTT. Amino acid sequence: CASSHPLGPGELFF. The variable domain in full, completed from reference TRBV3-1 and TRBJ2-2, reads DTAVSQTPKYLVTQMGNDKSIKCEQNLGHDTMYWYKQDSKKFLKIMFSYNNKELIINETVPNRFSPKSPDKAHLNLHINSLELGDSAVYFCASSHPLGPGELFFGEGSRLTVL.

This clonotype was detected ten times or more. The V and J genes are TRBV10-3 and TRBJ2-3, with D hard to call. The CDR3 runs 11 residues. Germline assignment: CDR1 ENHRY and CDR2 SYGVKD. V was cut by 5 bases and J by 0 bases, with 0 bases left in between. The CDR3, as DNA: TGTGCCATCAGTAGCACAGATACGCAGTATTTT. Translated, it gives CAISSTDTQYF.

This clonotype was counted only a few times. This sequence joins TRBV11-2 and TRBJ2-7; D might be TRBD1 (5 bases). Deletions cut 1 base from V and 3 bases from J, with 16 bases between. The germline V gene encodes CDR1 SGHAT and CDR2 FQNNGV. CDR3 length: 16 residues. This CDR3 reads CASSLVLLQGNYEQYF. In DNA form, the CDR3 reads TGTGCCAGCAGCTTAGTGCTCCTTCAGGGAAACTACGAGCAGTACTTC.

The count of this clonotype is one. The chain couples TRBV15 to TRBJ2-7; D uncertain. The CDR3 runs to 12 residues. With 0 bases removed from V and 6 bases from J, the gap between germline ends came to 6 bases. Germline V lookup: CDR1 LNHNV, CDR2 YYDKDF (reference sequence). CDR3: CATSRDFSEQYF. The DNA for the CDR3 is TGTGCCACCAGCAGAGATTTTTCCGAGCAGTACTTC.

This chain connects TRBV5-1 to TRBJ1-1; D possibly corresponds to TRBD1 (5 bases). The ends were cut back, 0 bases at V and 7 bases at J, with 13 bases in the middle. Germline V gene lookup returns CDR1 SGHRS and CDR2 YFSETQ. This CDR3 has 14 residues. The CDR3 region is CASSLAATGDEAFF. DNA of the CDR3: TGCGCCAGCAGCTTGGCCGCAACAGGCGATGAAGCTTTCTTT.

The V and J genes are TRBV15 and TRBJ1-5, with TRBD1 identical over 7 bases. CDR1 is LNHNV, CDR2 YYDKDF, per germline (reference sequence). With V trimmed by 3 bases and J by 0 bases, 8 bases remained unmatched. The CDR3 sequence is 17 residues long. The CDR3 sequence: CATSSATGQFSNQPQHF. CDR3 sequence (DNA): TGTGCCACCAGCAGTGCAACGGGACAGTTTAGCAATCAGCCCCAGCATTTT.

This chain connects TRBV14 to TRBJ2-2, with TRBD1 as a possible D gene (5 bases). The CDR3 is made up of 13 amino acids. Per germline, CDR1 SGHDN and CDR2 FVKESK. The V end lost 2 bases, the J end lost 5 bases, and 6 bases lay between the germline ends. As DNA, the CDR3 is TGTGCCAGCAGCCAAACAGGAACCGGGGAGCTGTTTTTT. Translation gives CASSQTGTGELFF.

This rearrangement joins TRBV10-1 to TRBJ2-3, with 7 nucleotides matching TRBD1. V was clipped by 6 bases and J by 2 bases; unmatched bases: 5. CDR1 is WNHNN and CDR2 is SYGVQD in the germline V gene (reference sequence). This CDR3 comprises 14 residues. For the CDR3, the DNA is TGCGCCAGCAGCGGACAGGCCTACACAGATACGCAGTATTTT. This codes for CASSGQAYTDTQYF.

This clonotype was counted between two and nine times. This rearrangement joins TRBV18 to TRBJ2-5; D gene uncertain. Germline CDR1 is KGHSH and CDR2 is LQKENI. This CDR3 is 14 amino acids long. V was trimmed by 0 bases and J by 4 bases, leaving 9 bases between them. The CDR3 sequence is CASSPPVVGETQYF. In nucleotides, the CDR3 is TGTGCCAGCTCACCACCGGTAGTAGGAGAGACCCAGTACTTC.

V gene TRBV12-3 or TRBV12-4 combines with J gene TRBJ1-5; no definite D call. The V end was cut by 6 bases, the J end by 3 bases, with 15 bases between. The CDR3 runs 15 residues. CDR3: CASRSQGGNNQPQHF. In DNA form, the CDR3 reads TGTGCCAGCAGATCCCAAGGAGGGAACAATCAGCCCCAGCATTTT.

This clonotype was seen at least ten times. The gene calls are TRBV7-9 and TRBJ1-2, with D maybe TRBD1 (5 bases). Germline CDR1 reads SEHNR; CDR2 reads FQNEAQ (reference sequence). V lost 2 bases and J lost 7, with 14 bases in between. The CDR3 is 14 amino acids. The CDR3 bases are TGTGCCAGCAGCTTATGGGGCAAAAACCCTGGCTACACCTTC. It is translated as CASSLWGKNPGYTF.